This is a list of T cell receptor beta chains from one sample in a study of human T cells and chemical hapten exposure. Each CDR3 protein gets one entry after TCRdb re-called the RACE reads with MiXCR. The sample yields some 400,000 distinct CDR3 sequences, approximately 5% seen once. The sequences come from whole blood, collected in connection with sensitization to the hapten diphenylcyclopropenone (DPC). The receptor set was obtained from a woman aged 45-65 years with alopecia areata. Some clones in this sample may be carry-over from other donors' samples. CDR3s include the opening cysteine and the closing phenylalanine or tryptophan. The order of the fields is D gene, J gene, V gene, clone size, CDR3 protein. D genes are given only for firm matches. Size values are once, few and many counts, or a class for expanded clones, and some rows have none.

. TRBJ2-6 TRBV27 few CASSLTRAGRTPGANVLTF
. TRBJ2-7 TRBV6-6 . CASSYSPSPQYEQYF
. TRBJ1-6 TRBV20-1 . CSAVEGPDSPLHF
. TRBJ1-1 TRBV7-3 few CASSSDPRSTNTEAFF
TRBD2 TRBJ2-1 TRBV12-3/TRBV12-4 few CASTPGGGTIYNEQFF
TRBD1 TRBJ2-5 TRBV13 many CASSSRTGKETQYF
. TRBJ1-2 TRBV6-2/TRBV6-3 many CATLRRGYTF
. TRBJ1-1 TRBV11-2 many CASSLITVGDTEAFF
. TRBJ2-4 TRBV7-9 many CASSGEARIQYF
. TRBJ2-7 TRBV13 few CASSLYRDPTYEQYF
. TRBJ2-3 TRBV2 . CASSREQVFTDTQYF
TRBD2 TRBJ2-1 TRBV12-3/TRBV12-4 . CATQGLAGANEQFF
. TRBJ1-1 TRBV10-1 few CASSESQGNPPTEAFF
TRBD2 TRBJ2-1 TRBV6-6 many CASSHSGRADNEQFF
TRBD2 TRBJ2-5 TRBV29-1 . CSVEVAGDLQETQYF
. TRBJ1-3 TRBV5-4 . CASRLRGAKKRNTIYF
. TRBJ2-1 TRBV13 . CASSLGSELAFNEQFF
. TRBJ2-2 TRBV5-1 many CASSAYIDSGELFF
TRBD1 TRBJ2-1 TRBV4-3 many CASSQDPRPTGTGVYNEQFF
TRBD2 TRBJ2-3 TRBV2 few CASRTGTSPYF
TRBD1 TRBJ1-2 TRBV6-6 many CATWDRDVLGYTF
TRBD1 TRBJ1-1 TRBV3-1 many CASSATVDRGRAFF
. TRBJ1-1 TRBV5-1 many CASSLDPGRTEAFF
. TRBJ1-4 TRBV12-3/TRBV12-4 . CASTPSGATNEKLFF
. TRBJ2-5 TRBV29-1 few CSGAQGRETQYF
TRBD1 TRBJ1-3 TRBV7-9 few CASSSLDRGNGNTIYF
. TRBJ1-5 TRBV5-6 . CASSPYRINQPQHF
. TRBJ1-1 TRBV29-1 many CSVMKDRTRGTEAFF
. TRBJ2-2 TRBV2 many CASSEGRPNTGELFF